These 11 T cell receptor beta chains were all obtained from the same sample, sequenced in a study of T cells in Graves' hyperthyroidism and ophthalmopathy. RNA transcripts served as the template for amplifying TCR beta CDR3 regions. RT-PCR in the first round (using the HTBI primer set) targeted the TCR CDR3. TCRdb redid the calling of the multiplex PCR reads with MiXCR, one entry per CDR3 protein. The profile covers hundreds of thousands of distinct CDR3 sequences, with approximately 16% appearing a single time and 15% to 20% taken by the ten largest. The material sequenced was blood. These receptors were taken from a woman aged 18-35 years with Graves' hyperthyroidism.

The rearrangement joins TRBV12-3 or TRBV12-4 to TRBJ1-6; 9 bases match TRBD1. Trimming took 5 bases from V and 0 from J; bases not matched to a gene: 17. The CDR3 has 21 residues. CDR3 bases: TGTGCCAGCAGTACCCGGGACAGGGAGAACTTATCGAGCTCCTATAATTCACCCCTCCACTTT. It translates to CASSTRDRENLSSSYNSPLHF.

The rearrangement links TRBV20-1 to TRBJ2-6; TRBD2 aligns across 7 bases. Germline V gene data show CDR1 as DFQATT and CDR2 as SNEGSKA (reference sequence). The V segment lost 1 base and the J segment 0 bases; nucleotides outside the gene matches: 6. CDR3 length: 17 amino acids. The CDR3 coding sequence is TGCAGTGCTAGAGTGGGAGGGCGCCCCTCTGGGGCCAACGTCCTGACTTTC. It specifies CSARVGGRPSGANVLTF.

This clonotype was seen many times. The chain combines TRBV7-2 with TRBJ2-1; D not certain. The germline V gene encodes CDR1 SGHTA and CDR2 FQGNSA. V lost 2 bases to trimming and J lost 10 bases, with 9 bases between them. The CDR3 runs to 12 residues. CDR3 sequence reads: CASSLYRIEQFF. CDR3 nucleotides: TGTGCCAGCAGCTTATATCGGATCGAGCAGTTCTTC.

This clonotype was seen a handful of times. The chain uses TRBV20-1 and TRBJ1-6; the match to TRBD1 covers 11 bases. This CDR3 is 15 amino acids long. CDR1 and CDR2 from the germline V gene are DFQATT and SNEGSKA (reference sequence). V lost 0 bases and J lost 6; bases outside the gene matches: 1. The CDR3 nucleotides read TGCAGTGCTAGAGACGGGACAGGGGGTAATTCACCCCTCCACTTT. This sequence encodes CSARDGTGGNSPLHF.

The chain links TRBV28 to TRBJ1-5, with 7 nucleotides matching TRBD1. Per the germline V gene, CDR1 is MDHEN and CDR2 is SYDVKM. V was pared by 6 bases and J by 6 bases, with 17 bases of the junction left unmatched. The CDR3 length is 17 residues. The CDR3: CASSLNALRQGGQPQHF. The CDR3 coding sequence is TGTGCCAGCAGCCTCAATGCCCTAAGACAGGGTGGTCAGCCCCAGCATTTT. The whole variable domain, remainder taken from reference TRBV28 and TRBJ1-5, is DVKVTQSSRYLVKRTGEKVFLECVQDMDHENMFWYRQDPGLGLRLIYFSYDVKMKEKGDIPEGYSVSREKKERFSLILESASTNQTSMYLCASSLNALRQGGQPQHFGDGTRLSIL.

V is TRBV19 and J is TRBJ2-7, with 10 nucleotides matching TRBD2. The CDR3 covers 18 residues. CDR1 is LNHDA and CDR2 is SQIVND in the germline V gene (reference sequence). The V segment lost 6 bases and the J segment 6 bases; nucleotides outside the gene matches: 20. The CDR3 bases are TGTGCCAGTAGCCCGAGTCCCAGCTACACTCTAGCGGGAGTCGAGCAGTACTTC. This translates into CASSPSPSYTLAGVEQYF.

The chain couples TRBV7-8 to TRBJ1-1; unclear D gene. This CDR3 comprises 14 residues. Germline lookup yields CDR1 SGHVS and CDR2 FQNEAQ. Trimming took 10 bases from V and 4 from J, leaving 19 bases between them. This CDR3 reads CATHHPNRGTEAFF. The CDR3 nucleotides read TGTGCCACACACCACCCTAACCGGGGCACTGAAGCTTTCTTT.

This clonotype occurred many times. The chain joins TRBV7-2 to TRBJ2-5; TRBD2 might be the D (5 bases). V was pared by 1 base and J by 5 bases, with 23 bases between. Germline V CDR1 and CDR2: SGHTA, FQGNSA. This CDR3 is 18 amino acids long. Here the CDR3 reads CASSLVGASPTSRETQYF. The CDR3 DNA reads as TGTGCCAGCAGCTTAGTGGGCGCTAGCCCAACCTCCCGGGAGACCCAGTACTTC.

This clonotype was seen repeatedly, ten times or more. This chain uses TRBV5-1 with TRBJ2-3; D is unresolved. Germline lookup yields CDR1 SGHRS and CDR2 YFSETQ. V was trimmed by 3 bases and J by 0 bases, leaving 11 bases between them. The CDR3 sequence is 15 residues long. CDR3 amino acids: CASSSRVASTDTQYF. The CDR3 DNA follows: TGCGCCAGCAGCTCACGCGTTGCTAGCACAGATACGCAGTATTTT.

Points on this clonotype: One base away lies a much larger clone, so this may be a sequencing read error. The chain combines TRBV27 with TRBJ2-7; D is unresolved. The CDR3 has 15 amino acids. Germline values: CDR1 MNHEY, CDR2 SMNVEV (reference sequence). DNA for the CDR3: TGTGCCAACAGTTTTAGGGCAGGCCCTGCCTACGAGCAGTACTTC. Its protein is CANSFRAGPAYEQYF.

This clonotype came up a few times. Its ends do not fully match the called genes, so a read error is possible. The V gene is TRBV7-9, the J gene TRBJ2-1; possible D gene TRBD1, 7 bases. CDR3 length: 14 residues. Germline CDR1 is SEHNR and CDR2 is FQNEAQ (reference sequence). The CDR3, as DNA: TGTGCCAGCGGGTCCGGAGGGGGCTACAATGAGCGGTTCTTC. Amino acid sequence: CASGSGGGYNERFF. Full variable domain (outside the CDR3, taken from reference TRBV7-9 and TRBJ2-1): DTGVSQNPRHKITKRGQNVTFRCDPISEHNRLYWYRQTLGQGPEFLTYFQNEAQLEKSRLLSDRFSAERPKGSFSTLEIQRTEQGDSAMYLCASGSGGGYNERFFGPGTRLTVL.